Following are 15 T cell receptor beta chains from one sample sequenced in a study of PD-L1 blockade in urothelial cancer. Sequencing was performed with immunoSEQ multiplex PCR; in TCRdb, only in-frame clones are kept and a portion is missing. The table has around 80,000 clones, around 90% seen once; the top ten hold 4.5% to 7%. The material sequenced was PBMCs, taken around atezolizumab (anti-PD-L1) treatment. All receptors derive from a woman between 65 and 79 years old with urothelial cancer.

The chain carries TRBV11-2 and TRBJ2-7; weak D call: TRBD1 (5 bases). Germline V CDR1 and CDR2: SGHAT, FQNNGV. This CDR3 comprises 13 residues. V lost 5 bases to trimming and J lost 1 base, with 9 bases between them. CDR3 region: CASSLQGSYEQYF. The CDR3 DNA reads as TGTGCCAGCAGCCTGCAGGGTTCCTACGAGCAGTACTTC. Combining the CDR3 with reference TRBV11-2 and TRBJ2-7 gives the whole variable domain EAGVAQSPRYKIIEKRQSVAFWCNPISGHATLYWYQQILGQGPKLLIQFQNNGVVDDSQLPKDRFSAERLKGVDSTLKIQPAKLEDSAVYLCASSLQGSYEQYFGPGTRLTVT.

Comment on this clone: One junction end disagrees with the germline gene, perhaps due to a read error. The chain uses TRBV19 and TRBJ2-7; 7 bases fit TRBD1. The length of the CDR3 is 14 residues. Germline V lookup: CDR1 LNHDA, CDR2 SQIVND (reference sequence). The CDR3 region has the DNA TGTGCCAGTAGTCCTAAACGCAACCGGGACAGCAGGAACTTC. It yields the protein CASSPKRNRDSRNF.

The genes are TRBV4-2 and TRBJ1-2; 9 bases fit TRBD1. V was clipped by 4 bases and J by 4 bases; unmatched bases: 16. Germline loops: CDR1 LGHNA, CDR2 YNFKEQ. This CDR3 region has 18 residues. DNA for the CDR3: TGTGCCAGCAGCCCCTTAAGCACCGGGACAGGGACGGCCTATGGCTACACCTTC. Translation gives CASSPLSTGTGTAYGYTF.

CDR3 region: CASSLGELGLVETQYF. CDR3 nucleotides: TGCGCCAGCAGCTTGGGTGAATTAGGACTAGTGGAGACCCAGTACTTC. The gene calls are TRBV5-1 and TRBJ2-5; 7 bases agree with TRBD2. Germline values: CDR1 SGHRS, CDR2 YFSETQ. The trim removed 0 bases at V and 5 bases at J, leaving 10 bases unmatched. The CDR3 is made up of 16 amino acids.

The chain has TRBV28 and TRBJ1-2, with D perhaps TRBD1 (5 bases). This CDR3 is 14 amino acids long. Germline V gene lookup returns CDR1 MDHEN and CDR2 SYDVKM. The V end lost 9 bases, the J end lost 2 bases, and 16 bases lay between the germline ends. This chain's CDR3 is CASDEQGVNYGYTF. In DNA, the CDR3 is TGTGCCAGTGATGAGCAGGGTGTAAACTATGGCTACACCTTC.

The chain carries TRBV5-1 and TRBJ1-1; TRBD1 might be the D (6 bases). V was clipped by 4 bases and J by 4 bases, with 11 bases between them. CDR1 and CDR2 (germline): SGHRS, YFSETQ. The CDR3 is 13 amino acids. This CDR3 reads CASSNRVSTEAFF. The CDR3, as DNA: TGCGCCAGCAGCAACAGGGTTAGCACTGAAGCTTTCTTT. The full variable domain, completed using reference TRBV5-1 and TRBJ1-1, is KAGVTQTPRYLIKTRGQQVTLSCSPISGHRSVSWYQQTPGQGLQFLFEYFSETQRNKGNFPGRFSGRQFSNSRSEMNVSTLELGDSALYLCASSNRVSTEAFFGQGTRLTVV.

The V and J genes are TRBV4-3 and TRBJ2-3, with unresolved D. V shed 1 base and J shed 0 bases, with 23 bases lying between them. CDR1 LGHNA and CDR2 YSLEER come from the germline V gene. The CDR3 runs to 20 residues. CDR3 amino acids: CASSQALITDKLLSTDTQYF. Written as DNA, the CDR3 is TGCGCCAGCAGCCAAGCCCTTATCACAGATAAACTCTTGAGCACAGATACGCAGTATTTT.

The chain joins TRBV2 to TRBJ2-7; D is uncertain. This CDR3 spans 12 amino acids. Trimming took 7 bases from V and 5 from J, leaving 12 bases between them. CDR1 is SNHLY and CDR2 is FYNNEI in the germline V gene. CDR3 nucleotide sequence: TGTGCCAGCAACTACCTTGGTCACGAGCAGTACTTC. Protein product: CASNYLGHEQYF.

The rearrangement links TRBV10-2 to TRBJ2-7; D possibly corresponds to TRBD2 (7 bases). V lost 2 bases, J lost 9 bases, and 32 bases lay in between. The CDR3 spans 19 residues. CDR1 is WSHSY, CDR2 SAAADI, per germline. Here the CDR3 DNA reads TGCGCCAGCAGTGAGCGGCAGGGGAGGGTTTTAGGGCAGGCACGTGGGCAGTACTTC. Its translation: CASSERQGRVLGQARGQYF.

The chain links TRBV5-4 to TRBJ2-1; D is undetermined. Between the trimmed V and J ends, which lost 4 bases and 0 bases, there was a span of 14 bases. This CDR3 region has 16 residues. The germline V gene encodes CDR1 SGHNT and CDR2 YYREEE (reference sequence). Here the CDR3 DNA reads TGTGCCAGCAGCCTGGACGGCCCTAGCTCCTACAATGAGCAGTTCTTC. Translating it yields CASSLDGPSSYNEQFF. Full variable domain (remainder filled in from reference TRBV5-4 and TRBJ2-1): ETGVTQSPTHLIKTRGQQVTLRCSSQSGHNTVSWYQQALGQGPQFIFQYYREEENGRGNFPPRFSGLQFPNYSSELNVNALELDDSALYLCASSLDGPSSYNEQFFGPGTRLTVL.

Written as DNA, the CDR3 is TGTGCCTTACACAAACTAGAGGTAATCCGACCCTCCTACGAGCAGTACTTC. It is translated as CALHKLEVIRPSYEQYF. The chain uses TRBV30 and TRBJ2-7; D is possibly TRBD2 (5 bases). The germline V and J ends were trimmed by 7 bases and 0 bases, with 25 bases remaining between them. CDR3 length equals 17 residues. Germline CDR1 is GTSNPN and CDR2 is SVGIG (reference sequence).

The chain carries TRBV19 and TRBJ2-7; 11 bases are shared with TRBD1. Trimming cost V 5 bases and J 0 bases; bases outside gene matches: 12. Germline V gene sequence: CDR1 LNHDA, CDR2 SQIVND (reference sequence). The CDR3 is made up of 18 amino acids. The CDR3 protein is CASSQRTGGLVGSYEQYF. CDR3 nucleotide sequence: TGTGCCAGTAGTCAAAGGACAGGGGGCCTCGTCGGCTCCTACGAGCAGTACTTC.

This chain links TRBV6-1 with TRBJ1-5, with 8 bases aligning to TRBD1. J was trimmed by 4 bases and V by 1 base; bases with no gene match: 6. The length of the CDR3 is 16 residues. Germline V gene sequence: CDR1 MNHNS, CDR2 SASEGT. In DNA form, the CDR3 reads TGTGCCAGCAGTGAAGTGGGCAGGGGGCAAAATCAGCCCCAGCATTTT. Protein: CASSEVGRGQNQPQHF.

This chain joins TRBV11-3 and TRBJ2-5; TRBD1 agrees at 9 bases. V dropped 5 bases and J dropped 2; count of bases not matched to a gene: 6. Germline CDR1 and CDR2: SGHNT and YENEEA. The CDR3 consists of 15 residues. CDR3 sequence: CASSDGTGWQETQYF. The CDR3 nucleotides are TGTGCCAGCAGCGACGGGACAGGGTGGCAAGAGACCCAGTACTTC.

There are a few counts of this clone. V is TRBV10-1 and J is TRBJ2-1; D is perhaps TRBD1 (6 bases). The germline V gene encodes CDR1 WNHNN and CDR2 SYGVQD (reference sequence). V dropped 7 bases and J dropped 4 bases, with 23 bases sitting between them. The CDR3 is 17 amino acids. Here the CDR3 reads CASKVVVVRGGYNEQFF. Here the CDR3 DNA reads TGCGCCAGCAAGGTTGTTGTTGTCAGGGGTGGGTACAATGAGCAGTTCTTC.